This entry is about one T cell receptor (beta chain). These data belong to a study of cytomegalovirus exposure and HLA in healthy donors. It was with 60 Vbeta and 13 Jbeta primers that the PCR ran. TCRdb's table, derived via immunoSEQ multiplex PCR, lists solely in-frame clones and lacks some. The data show around 230,000 clones, approximately 84% seen once. CDR1 and CDR2 (germline): SGHRS, YFSETQ. The ends were cut back, 0 bases at V and 4 bases at J, with 8 bases in the middle. The CDR3 spans 14 residues. The sequencing sample was made of PBMCs. The chain is built from TRBV5-1 and TRBJ2-1, with D unclear. This receptor was taken from a girl aged 2 to 9 in good health and CMV-seronegative. The CDR3 region has the DNA TGCGCCAGCAGCTTGGAACAGCTATACAATGAGCAGTTCTTC. It codes for CASSLEQLYNEQFF.